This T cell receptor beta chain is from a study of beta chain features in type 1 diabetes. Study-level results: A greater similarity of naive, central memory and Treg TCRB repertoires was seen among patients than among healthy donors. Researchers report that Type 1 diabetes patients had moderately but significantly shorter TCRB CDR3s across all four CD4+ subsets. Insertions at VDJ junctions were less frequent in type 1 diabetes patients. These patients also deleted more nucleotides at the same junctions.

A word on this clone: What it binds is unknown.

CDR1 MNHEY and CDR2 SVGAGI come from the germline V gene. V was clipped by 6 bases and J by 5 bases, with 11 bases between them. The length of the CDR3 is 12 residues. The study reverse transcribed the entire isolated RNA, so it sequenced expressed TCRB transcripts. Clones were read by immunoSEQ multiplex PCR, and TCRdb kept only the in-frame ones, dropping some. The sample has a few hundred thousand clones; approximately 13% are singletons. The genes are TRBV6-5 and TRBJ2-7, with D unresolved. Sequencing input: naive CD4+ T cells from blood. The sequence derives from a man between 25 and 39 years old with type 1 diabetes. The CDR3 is CASSQGVNEQYF. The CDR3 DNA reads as TGTGCCAGCAGCCAAGGAGTCAACGAGCAGTACTTC.